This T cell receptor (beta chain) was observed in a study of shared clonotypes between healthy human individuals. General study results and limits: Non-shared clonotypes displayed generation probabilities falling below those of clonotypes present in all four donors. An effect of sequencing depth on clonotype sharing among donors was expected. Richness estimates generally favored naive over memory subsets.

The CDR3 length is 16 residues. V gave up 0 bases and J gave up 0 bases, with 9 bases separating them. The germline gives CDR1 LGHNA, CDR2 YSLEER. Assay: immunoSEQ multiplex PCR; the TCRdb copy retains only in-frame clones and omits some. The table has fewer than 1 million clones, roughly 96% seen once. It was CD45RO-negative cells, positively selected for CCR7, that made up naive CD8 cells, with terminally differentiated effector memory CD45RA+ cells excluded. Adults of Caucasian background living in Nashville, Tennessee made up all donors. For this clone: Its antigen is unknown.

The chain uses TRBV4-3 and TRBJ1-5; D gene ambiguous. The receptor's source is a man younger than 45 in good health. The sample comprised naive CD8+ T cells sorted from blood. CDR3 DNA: TGCGCCAGCAGCCAAGATTGGGCCCATAGCAATCAGCCCCAGCATTTT. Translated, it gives CASSQDWAHSNQPQHF.